The source of this T cell receptor (beta chain) is a study of T cells after yellow fever vaccination. Germline V gene lookup returns CDR1 DFQATT and CDR2 SNEGSKA (reference sequence). The CDR3 length is 15 residues. Trimming cost V 3 bases and J 2 bases; bases outside gene matches: 6. General study findings and limits: Detected again after the booster were most primary-vaccination clones, at almost 97% CD4 and about 90% CD8. Contamination by abundant bulk-population clonotypes could be present in FACS-sorted repertoires. Of the clonotypes, a small share occurred in both CD4 and CD8 compartments.

They built TCR cDNA with 5'RACE template switching, a step that put in a universal primer site and UMIs. TCRdb reprocessed the 5' RACE reads via MiXCR and lists one record per CDR3 protein. The table has under 550,000 distinct CDR3 sequences, about a fifth seen once. This clonotype has just a few counts. Its specificity is unknown. The chain employs TRBV20-1 and TRBJ2-4, with TRBD2 matching over 8 bases. The sample in question was PBMCs, obtained less than 25 days after the first yellow fever vaccination. This clonotype was obtained from a man between 18 and 29 years old who received the YFV17D yellow fever vaccine. CDR3 in amino acids: CSASGGAVSKNIQYF. CDR3 bases: TGCAGTGCTAGCGGGGGGGCCGTTTCCAAAAACATTCAGTACTTC.